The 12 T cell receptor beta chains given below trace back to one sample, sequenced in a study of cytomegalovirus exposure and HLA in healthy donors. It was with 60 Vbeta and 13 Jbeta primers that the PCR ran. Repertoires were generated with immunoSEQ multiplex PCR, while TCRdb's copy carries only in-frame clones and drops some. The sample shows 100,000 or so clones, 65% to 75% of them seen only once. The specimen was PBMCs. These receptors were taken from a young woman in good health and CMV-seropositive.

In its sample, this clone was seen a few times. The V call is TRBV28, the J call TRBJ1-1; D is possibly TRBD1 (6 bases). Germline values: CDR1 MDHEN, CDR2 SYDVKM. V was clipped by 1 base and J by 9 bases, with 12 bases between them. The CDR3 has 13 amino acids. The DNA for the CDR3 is TGTGCCAGCAGTTTATCCGGGACACCGAAAGCTTTCTTT. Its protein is CASSLSGTPKAFF. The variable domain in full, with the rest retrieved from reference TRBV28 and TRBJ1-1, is DVKVTQSSRYLVKRTGEKVFLECVQDMDHENMFWYRQDPGLGLRLIYFSYDVKMKEKGDIPEGYSVSREKKERFSLILESASTNQTSMYLCASSLSGTPKAFFGQGTRLTVV.

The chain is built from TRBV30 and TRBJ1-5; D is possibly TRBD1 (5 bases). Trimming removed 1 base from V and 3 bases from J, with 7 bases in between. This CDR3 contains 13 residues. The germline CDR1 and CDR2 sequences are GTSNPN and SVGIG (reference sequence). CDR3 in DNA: TGTGCCTGGAGTGGACAGTACAATCAGCCCCAGCATTTT. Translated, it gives CAWSGQYNQPQHF.

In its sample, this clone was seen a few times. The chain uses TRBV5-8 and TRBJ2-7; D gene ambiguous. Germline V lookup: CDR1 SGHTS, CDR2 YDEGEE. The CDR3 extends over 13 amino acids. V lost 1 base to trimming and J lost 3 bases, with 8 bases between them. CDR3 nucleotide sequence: TGTGCCAGCAGCTTGTTCGCAGACTACGAGCAGTACTTC. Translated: CASSLFADYEQYF.

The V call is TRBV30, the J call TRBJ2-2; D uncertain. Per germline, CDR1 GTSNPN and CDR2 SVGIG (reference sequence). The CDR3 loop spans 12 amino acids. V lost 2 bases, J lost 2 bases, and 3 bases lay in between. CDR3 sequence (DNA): TGTGCCTGGAGTATAAACACCGGGGAGCTGTTTTTT. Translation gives CAWSINTGELFF.

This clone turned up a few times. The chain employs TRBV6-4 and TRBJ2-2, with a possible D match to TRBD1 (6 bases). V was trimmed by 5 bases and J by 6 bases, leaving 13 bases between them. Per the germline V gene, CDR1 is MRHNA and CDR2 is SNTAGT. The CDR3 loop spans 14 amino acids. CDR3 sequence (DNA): TGTGCCAGCAGTTGGACCCCAGGGGCCGGGGAGCTGTTTTTT. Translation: CASSWTPGAGELFF.

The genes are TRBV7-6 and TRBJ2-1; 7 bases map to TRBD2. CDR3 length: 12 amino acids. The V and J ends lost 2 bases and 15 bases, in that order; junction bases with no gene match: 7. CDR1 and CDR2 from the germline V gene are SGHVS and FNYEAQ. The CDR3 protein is CASSLKAGYLFF. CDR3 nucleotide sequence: TGTGCCAGCAGCTTAAAAGCGGGATATTTGTTCTTC.

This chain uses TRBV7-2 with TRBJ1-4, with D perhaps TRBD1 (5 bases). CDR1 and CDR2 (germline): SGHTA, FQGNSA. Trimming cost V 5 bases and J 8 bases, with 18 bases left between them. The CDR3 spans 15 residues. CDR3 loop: CASSNGGREGEKLFF. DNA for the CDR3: TGTGCCAGCAGCAATGGGGGGAGGGAGGGGGAAAAACTGTTTTTT.

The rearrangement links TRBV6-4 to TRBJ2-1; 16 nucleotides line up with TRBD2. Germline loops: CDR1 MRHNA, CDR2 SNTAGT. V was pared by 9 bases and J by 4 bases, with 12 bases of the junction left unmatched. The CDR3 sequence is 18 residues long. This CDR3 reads CARSIPGGLAGGYNEQFF. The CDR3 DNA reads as TGTGCCAGGTCTATCCCGGGGGGACTAGCGGGAGGGTACAATGAGCAGTTCTTC.

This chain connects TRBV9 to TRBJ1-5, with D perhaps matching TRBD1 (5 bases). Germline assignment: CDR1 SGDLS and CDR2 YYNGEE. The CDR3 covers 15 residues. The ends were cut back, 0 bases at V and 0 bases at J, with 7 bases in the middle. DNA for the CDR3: TGTGCCAGCAGCGTAGGGACATTTAGCAATCAGCCCCAGCATTTT. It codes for CASSVGTFSNQPQHF.

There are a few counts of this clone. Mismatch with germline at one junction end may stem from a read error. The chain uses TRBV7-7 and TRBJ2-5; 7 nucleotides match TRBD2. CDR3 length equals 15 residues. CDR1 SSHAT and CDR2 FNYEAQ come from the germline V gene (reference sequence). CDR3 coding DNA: TGTGCTAGCAGCTTAGGCGGGAGTCCGAAAGAGACCCAGTACTTC. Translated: CASSLGGSPKETQYF. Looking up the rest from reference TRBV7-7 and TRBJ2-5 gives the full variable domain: GAGVSQSPRYKVTKRGQDVTLRCDPISSHATLYWYQQALGQGPEFLTYFNYEAQPDKSGLPSDRFSAERPEGSISTLTIQRTEQRDSAMYRCASSLGGSPKETQYFGPGTRLLVL.

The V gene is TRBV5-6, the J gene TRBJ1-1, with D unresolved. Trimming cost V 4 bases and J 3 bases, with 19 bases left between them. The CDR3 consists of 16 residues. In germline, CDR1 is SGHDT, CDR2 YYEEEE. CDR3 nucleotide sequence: TGTGCCAGCAGCCCAGGACTCGGACGGGCCGACACTGAAGCTTTCTTT. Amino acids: CASSPGLGRADTEAFF.

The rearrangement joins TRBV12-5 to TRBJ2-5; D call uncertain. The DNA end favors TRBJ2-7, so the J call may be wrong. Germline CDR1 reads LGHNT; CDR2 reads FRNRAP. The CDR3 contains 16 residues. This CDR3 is CASGLVEGGEFYEQYF. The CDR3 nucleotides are TGTGCTAGTGGTTTGGTAGAAGGCGGAGAGTTCTACGAGCAGTACTTC.